The 21 T cell receptor beta chains presented below share a single source sample, sequenced in a study of PD-1 blockade in mismatch repair-deficient tumors. Sequenced by immunoSEQ multiplex PCR; TCRdb stores in-frame clones only, minus some. The sample has 30,000 to 35,000 clones, around 80% seen once. The material was PBMCs, obtained approximately 6 weeks after starting pembrolizumab. Receptor source: an adult with mismatch repair-deficient cancer.

The chain links TRBV4-1 to TRBJ1-2; a weak D match, TRBD1 (5 bases). Germline V gives CDR1 MGHRA, CDR2 YSYEKL. The germline V and J ends were trimmed by 0 bases and 8 bases, with 13 bases remaining between them. This CDR3 is built from 14 residues. The CDR3 here is CASSQDRGGDGYTF. Here the CDR3 DNA reads TGCGCCAGCAGCCAAGATAGGGGAGGGGACGGCTACACCTTC.

The gene calls are TRBV7-3 and TRBJ2-4, with 7 bases identical to TRBD1. There are 17 residues in the CDR3. Germline-derived CDR1 and CDR2 are SGHTA and FQGTGA. Losses at the gene ends were 5 bases for V and 0 bases for J; bases not matched to a gene: 10. Written as DNA, the CDR3 is TGTGCCAGCAGCCCCACCCGACAGGGCTTAGCCAAAAACATTCAGTACTTC. Translating it yields CASSPTRQGLAKNIQYF.

The table lists this clone with a few counts. The chain couples TRBV7-3 to TRBJ2-7, with 7 positions matching TRBD2. This CDR3 contains 13 residues. The V gene end was trimmed by 2 bases and the J gene end by 10 bases; junction bases not matched to a gene: 8. Germline V gives CDR1 SGHTA, CDR2 FQGTGA. CDR3 in DNA: TGTGCCAGCAGCTTAGCGGGAGAAGGCGCCCAGTACTTC. Translating it yields CASSLAGEGAQYF.

The rearrangement uses TRBV2 and TRBJ1-5, with 10 positions matching TRBD1. This CDR3 has 14 amino acids. Germline trimming cut 4 bases from V and 8 bases from J; bases unmatched to any gene: 5. Germline V gene lookup returns CDR1 SNHLY and CDR2 FYNNEI. The CDR3: CASSARQGAEPQHF. CDR3 bases: TGTGCCAGCAGTGCCAGACAGGGGGCAGAGCCCCAGCATTTT.

The J gene is TRBJ2-1, the V gene TRBV27; possibly TRBD1 for D (7 bases). Germline V gene sequence: CDR1 MNHEY, CDR2 SMNVEV (reference sequence). Trimming cost V 3 bases and J 2 bases, with 11 bases left between them. The CDR3 loop spans 15 amino acids. Written as DNA, the CDR3 is TGTGCCAGCAGTTTGTCAGGGGGGCCCTACAATGAGCAGTTCTTC. Its protein product is CASSLSGGPYNEQFF.

The J gene is TRBJ1-6, the V gene TRBV27; 7 bases are shared with TRBD1. There are 14 residues in the CDR3. The V gene's germline CDR1 is MNHEY and CDR2 SMNVEV (reference sequence). The junction had 4 bases not matched to a gene; V was cut back by 2 bases and J by 9 bases. In DNA form, the CDR3 reads TGTGCCAGCAGTTTAGACAGGGTGGCTTCACCCCTCCACTTT. Translation: CASSLDRVASPLHF.

This clone was found once. This chain joins TRBV4-2 and TRBJ1-3; TRBD1 agrees at 10 bases. V lost 0 bases and J lost 3; bases outside the gene matches: 17. This CDR3 has 21 residues. Looked up from germline, CDR1 is LGHNA and CDR2 is YNFKEQ. This chain's CDR3 is CASSQDPQVASGTGVGNTIYF. The CDR3 coding sequence is TGTGCCAGCAGCCAAGATCCCCAGGTGGCCTCCGGGACAGGGGTTGGAAACACCATATATTTT.

The genes are TRBV5-6 and TRBJ1-5; possible D gene TRBD1, 5 bases. The CDR3 covers 16 residues. Germline values: CDR1 SGHDT, CDR2 YYEEEE. V lost 4 bases to trimming and J lost 7 bases, with 21 bases between them. The DNA of the CDR3 is TGTGCCAGCAGCCCCTGGGGGGTAGGGAGCCGGCAGCCCCAGCATTTT. It is translated as CASSPWGVGSRQPQHF.

This clone was seen a handful of times. The chain has TRBV28 and TRBJ1-1; no clear D gene. CDR1 and CDR2 (germline): MDHEN, SYDVKM. Trimming cost V 6 bases and J 1 base, with 12 bases left between them. The CDR3 totals 14 residues. DNA of the CDR3: TGTGCCAGCAGACTTTGGCGGAAGAACACTGAAGCTTTCTTT. Protein product: CASRLWRKNTEAFF. Variable domain in full (rest from reference TRBV28 and TRBJ1-1): DVKVTQSSRYLVKRTGEKVFLECVQDMDHENMFWYRQDPGLGLRLIYFSYDVKMKEKGDIPEGYSVSREKKERFSLILESASTNQTSMYLCASRLWRKNTEAFFGQGTRLTVV.

This chain joins TRBV27 and TRBJ1-1; D not resolved. This CDR3 region has 13 residues. Trimming took 2 bases from V and 1 from J, leaving 5 bases between them. Germline V gives CDR1 MNHEY, CDR2 SMNVEV (reference sequence). The CDR3 region is CASSLAGNTEAFF. DNA of the CDR3: TGTGCCAGCAGTTTAGCAGGGAACACTGAAGCTTTCTTT.

A few counts support this clone. V usage is TRBV5-5 and J usage is TRBJ1-2, with 7 bases fitting TRBD1. The germline gives CDR1 SGHKS, CDR2 YYEKEE (reference sequence). V shed 0 bases and J 5 bases; nucleotides not matched to a gene: 7. The CDR3 runs to 15 residues. The CDR3 DNA follows: TGTGCCAGCAGCTTGGGGACAGGAGTCCGGTATGGCTACACCTTC. The encoded protein is CASSLGTGVRYGYTF.

V usage is TRBV30 and J usage is TRBJ1-3; D is unclear. Germline V gene sequence: CDR1 GTSNPN, CDR2 SVGIG (reference sequence). V was pared by 1 base and J by 4 bases, with 8 bases between. The CDR3 loop spans 13 amino acids. CDR3 sequence reads: CAWSAGFGNTIYF. The CDR3 DNA follows: TGTGCCTGGAGTGCCGGGTTCGGAAACACCATATATTTT.

This clone was detected a few times. The gene calls are TRBV19 and TRBJ1-3; D gene unclear. Looked up from germline, CDR1 is LNHDA and CDR2 is SQIVND (reference sequence). The CDR3 has 13 residues. V lost 4 bases and J 4 bases, leaving 8 bases between the germline ends. The CDR3 here is CASSTGLGNTIYF. Written as DNA, the CDR3 is TGTGCCAGTAGTACCGGACTGGGAAACACCATATATTTT.

The chain links TRBV29-1 to TRBJ2-4; unclear D gene. CDR1 and CDR2 (germline): SQVTM, ANQGSEA. This CDR3 spans 13 amino acids. CDR3 region: CSQVVRAKNIQYF. In DNA form, the CDR3 reads TGCAGTCAAGTGGTCAGAGCCAAAAACATTCAGTACTTC.

The sample holds one count of this clone. The chain recombines TRBV6-1 with TRBJ1-2, with 8 positions matching TRBD1. V shed 6 bases, J shed 6 bases, and the junction held 6 bases outside the gene matches. The CDR3 is made up of 13 amino acids. Per the germline V gene, CDR1 is MNHNS and CDR2 is SASEGT. The CDR3 loop is CASRPGQGDGYTF. The DNA for the CDR3 is TGTGCCAGCAGGCCTGGACAGGGTGATGGCTACACCTTC.

The chain recombines TRBV7-9 with TRBJ1-6; D is unresolved. V was clipped by 4 bases and J by 7 bases, with 5 bases between them. Germline CDR1 is SEHNR and CDR2 is FQNEAQ (reference sequence). CDR3 size: 12 residues. Written as DNA, the CDR3 is TGTGCCAGCAGCTCCGGGAATTCACCCCTCCACTTT. Protein sequence: CASSSGNSPLHF.

This chain joins TRBV6-4 and TRBJ2-3; 7 bases agree with TRBD1. This CDR3 comprises 15 residues. J gave up 3 bases and V 6 bases, and 9 bases lay outside the gene matches. The V gene's germline CDR1 is MRHNA and CDR2 SNTAGT. CDR3 nucleotides: TGTGCCAGCAGATCGACAGGGCACTCTACAGATACGCAGTATTTT. It yields the protein CASRSTGHSTDTQYF.

V usage is TRBV30 and J usage is TRBJ2-1; 13 bases are shared with TRBD2. CDR1 is GTSNPN and CDR2 is SVGIG in the germline V gene (reference sequence). This CDR3 spans 14 amino acids. V was clipped by 2 bases and J by 10 bases; unmatched bases: 5. CDR3 sequence reads: CAWSPLAGGLEQFF. As DNA, the CDR3 is TGTGCCTGGAGTCCACTAGCGGGGGGGCTGGAGCAGTTCTTC.

V usage is TRBV7-9 and J usage is TRBJ2-1; D may be TRBD2 (6 bases). V dropped 5 bases and J dropped 7 bases, with 15 bases sitting between them. The germline V gene has CDR1 SEHNR and CDR2 FQNEAQ (reference sequence). The CDR3 runs to 14 residues. The CDR3 sequence is CASSHSGGRNEQFF. The CDR3 coding sequence is TGTGCCAGCAGCCATAGCGGAGGAAGGAATGAGCAGTTCTTC.

J is TRBJ2-1 and V is TRBV19; 12 bases agree with TRBD2. The J segment lost 0 bases and the V segment lost 7 bases, leaving 10 bases of the junction unmatched. The CDR3 consists of 18 residues. Germline CDR1 reads LNHDA; CDR2 reads SQIVND (reference sequence). CDR3 in amino acids: CASTRTSGTRSSYNEQFF. Here the CDR3 DNA reads TGTGCCAGTACTCGGACTAGCGGGACAAGGAGCTCCTACAATGAGCAGTTCTTC.

This chain connects TRBV28 to TRBJ1-1, with 9 bases aligning to TRBD1. The CDR3 sequence is 14 residues long. Germline V gives CDR1 MDHEN, CDR2 SYDVKM. The J segment lost 6 bases and the V segment lost 4 bases, leaving 6 bases of the junction unmatched. CDR3 residues: CASSSGTGKAEAFF. The CDR3 bases are TGTGCCAGCAGTTCTGGGACAGGGAAGGCTGAAGCTTTCTTT.